The present T cell receptor beta chain was sequenced within a study of shared clonotypes between healthy human individuals. V gave up 5 bases and J gave up 4 bases, with 16 bases separating them. There are 15 residues in the CDR3. Per germline, CDR1 SGHNT and CDR2 YYREEE (reference sequence). Using immunoSEQ multiplex PCR, the repertoire was profiled, and TCRdb retains in-frame clones only, with some absent. The sample holds about 1.4 million clones; around 97% are singletons and the top ten take approximately 1.1%. The clonotype was recovered from a man aged 30 to 39 in good health. Sample: naive CD4+ T cells sorted from blood. Subset: CD45RA+ positively selected. The chain links TRBV5-4 to TRBJ2-1, with unresolved D. The CDR3 DNA follows: TGTGCCAGCAGATTAGACCGTGCCCCTTACAATGAGCAGTTCTTC. Amino acid sequence: CASRLDRAPYNEQFF.